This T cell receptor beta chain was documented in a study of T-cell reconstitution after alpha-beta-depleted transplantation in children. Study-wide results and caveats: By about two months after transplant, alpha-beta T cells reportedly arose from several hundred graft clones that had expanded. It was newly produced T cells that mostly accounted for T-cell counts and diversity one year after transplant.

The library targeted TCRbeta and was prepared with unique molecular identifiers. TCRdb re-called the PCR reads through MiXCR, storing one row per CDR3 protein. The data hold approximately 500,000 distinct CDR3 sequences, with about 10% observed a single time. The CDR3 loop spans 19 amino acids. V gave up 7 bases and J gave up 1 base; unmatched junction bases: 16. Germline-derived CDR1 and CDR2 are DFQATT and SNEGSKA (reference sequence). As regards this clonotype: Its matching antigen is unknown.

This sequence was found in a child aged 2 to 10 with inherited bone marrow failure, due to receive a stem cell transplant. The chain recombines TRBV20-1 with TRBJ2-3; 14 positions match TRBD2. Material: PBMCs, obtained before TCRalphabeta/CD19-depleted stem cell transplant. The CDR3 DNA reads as TGCAGTGTAGATCTTCCACGGACTAGCGGGAGGTCAGGCACAGATACGCAGTATTTT. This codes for CSVDLPRTSGRSGTDTQYF.